Listed here are 8 T cell receptor beta chains from one sample, sequenced in a study of T cell responses to AZD1222 COVID-19 vaccine. Sequencing was performed with immunoSEQ multiplex PCR; in TCRdb, only in-frame clones are kept and a portion is missing. The data show more than 110,000 clones, roughly 90% seen once. The sequencing here drew on peripheral blood, taken 28 days after the second AZD1222 dose. The source of these receptors is an adult who received the AZD1222 COVID-19 vaccine.

The genes are TRBV27 and TRBJ2-3; D gene ambiguous. Looked up from germline, CDR1 is MNHEY and CDR2 is SMNVEV (reference sequence). Trimming took off 5 bases at V and 3 bases at J, with 18 bases between the two ends. The CDR3 has 16 amino acids. The CDR3 DNA reads TGTGCCAGCAGTACTATTACAGTGGGTAAGACAGATACGCAGTATTTT. Translated, it gives CASSTITVGKTDTQYF.

DNA for the CDR3: TGTGCCAGCAGTGACAACCGCGGGCCCCAGCATTTT. It encodes CASSDNRGPQHF. The chain combines TRBV6-4 with TRBJ1-5; the D is unclear. The CDR3 contains 12 residues. Germline V gene lookup returns CDR1 MRHNA and CDR2 SNTAGT. Trimming stripped 2 bases from V and 9 bases from J, with 8 bases between.

The rearrangement links TRBV10-3 to TRBJ2-2, with a weak D call TRBD1 (6 bases). CDR1 and CDR2 from the germline V gene are ENHRY and SYGVKD. V lost 6 bases to trimming and J lost 1 base, with 9 bases between them. CDR3 size: 14 residues. In DNA, the CDR3 is TGTGCCATCAGGGCAGGGGTGAACACCGGGGAGCTGTTTTTT. Translation: CAIRAGVNTGELFF.

This chain links TRBV10-3 with TRBJ2-5, with a tentative D call TRBD2 (6 bases). CDR1 is ENHRY, CDR2 SYGVKD, per germline. The germline V and J ends were trimmed by 4 bases and 6 bases, with 9 bases remaining between them. The CDR3 is 12 amino acids. DNA of the CDR3: TGTGCCATCAGTGGGGACTCCAAGACCCAGTACTTC. The encoded protein is CAISGDSKTQYF.

This chain uses TRBV18 with TRBJ1-3; the D is unclear. The CDR3 has 14 amino acids. The V end lost 3 bases, the J end lost 4 bases, and 10 bases lay between the germline ends. The V gene's germline CDR1 is KGHSH and CDR2 LQKENI. The CDR3 loop reads CASSPAGAGNTIYF. The DNA for the CDR3 is TGTGCCAGCTCACCGGCAGGCGCGGGAAACACCATATATTTT.

The chain couples TRBV7-9 to TRBJ2-7; TRBD2 is a possible D gene (6 bases). This CDR3 spans 13 amino acids. V lost 2 bases to trimming and J lost 10 bases, with 15 bases between them. Germline V CDR1 and CDR2: SEHNR, FQNEAQ (reference sequence). The CDR3, as DNA: TGTGCCAGCAGCTTATGGGGGGTAGGAGAACAGTACTTC. Its protein is CASSLWGVGEQYF.

This chain joins TRBV6-5 and TRBJ2-1; 12 positions match TRBD2. CDR1 MNHEY and CDR2 SVGAGI come from the germline V gene. The length of the CDR3 is 15 residues. J was trimmed by 9 bases and V by 6 bases; bases with no gene match: 9. The CDR3 coding sequence is TGTGCCAGCAGCCCCTTGACTAGCGGGAGCGGTGAGCAGTTCTTC. Its protein is CASSPLTSGSGEQFF.

This clone is a singleton in its sample. This chain uses TRBV5-5 with TRBJ2-5; the match to TRBD1 covers 10 bases. The CDR3 loop spans 17 amino acids. Germline V gene lookup returns CDR1 SGHKS and CDR2 YYEKEE (reference sequence). V shed 6 bases, J shed 5 bases, and the junction held 16 bases outside the gene matches. This CDR3 is CASTPVPRTGGSETQYF. In DNA form, the CDR3 reads TGTGCCAGCACCCCCGTCCCACGGACAGGGGGAAGTGAGACCCAGTACTTC. Full variable domain (outside the CDR3, taken from reference TRBV5-5 and TRBJ2-5): DAGVTQSPTHLIKTRGQQVTLRCSPISGHKSVSWYQQVLGQGPQFIFQYYEKEERGRGNFPDRFSARQFPNYSSELNVNALLLGDSALYLCASTPVPRTGGSETQYFGPGTRLLVL.